This T cell receptor (beta chain) appears in the sequencing data of a study of blood T cell repertoires in COVID-19. The table came from immunoSEQ multiplex PCR; TCRdb's copy has only in-frame clones and leaves some out. The sample includes roughly 220,000 clones, around 87% of them seen just once. The CDR3 spans 19 residues. The V segment lost 4 bases and the J segment 5 bases; nucleotides outside the gene matches: 23. V usage is TRBV5-3 and J usage is TRBJ1-2; 7 positions match TRBD1. TRBV5-3 is an ORF, with its function uncertain. The receptor's source is a man in his 60s with acute or convalescent COVID-19. Sequences were obtained from peripheral blood. The CDR3 reads CARSDPLRDQDRAPYGYTF. The CDR3 nucleotides are TGTGCCAGAAGCGACCCCTTAAGAGATCAAGACAGGGCCCCTTATGGCTACACCTTC.